This entry describes one T cell receptor beta chain. Antigen specificity is unknown. This entry belongs to a study of shared clonotypes between healthy human individuals. Study-level findings and limits: Clonotypes shared by all four sorted-subset donors had higher generation probabilities than non-shared clonotypes. Clonotype sharing among donors was expected to depend on sequencing depth. Owing to a small donor count, the genetic and exposure-history diversity represented was limited.

The CDR3 has 13 residues. Per the germline V gene, CDR1 is SGHTS and CDR2 is YDEGEE. Trimming took 0 bases from V and 12 from J, leaving 13 bases between them. Naive CD45RA+ and memory CD45RA-negative subsets were split from CD4+ cells. Some clones are missing from TCRdb's copy, which holds only in-frame ones; the method was immunoSEQ multiplex PCR. Of roughly 2 million clones listed, 90% to 95% are singletons. The sample taken for sequencing was naive CD4+ T cells sorted from blood. Regarding subset: CD45RA+ positively selected. The receptor was derived from a young man in good health. The rearrangement joins TRBV5-8 to TRBJ2-1; no reliable D call. This chain's CDR3 is CASSLGESKRQFF. Here the CDR3 DNA reads TGTGCCAGCAGCTTGGGCGAGTCTAAAAGGCAGTTCTTC. Full variable domain (missing parts from reference TRBV5-8 and TRBJ2-1): EAGVTQSPTHLIKTRGQQATLRCSPISGHTSVYWYQQALGLGLQFLLWYDEGEERNRGNFPPRFSGRQFPNYSSELNVNALELEDSALYLCASSLGESKRQFFGPGTRLTVL.